The sequence of this TCR beta chain was determined in a study of T cell responses to AZD1222 COVID-19 vaccine. Study-wide context: Pooled samples include second doses given at about 4 or 12 weeks. Study results and caveats: Spike-specific TCR breadth and depth grew following two AZD1222 doses. It was only six AZD1222 recipients who were seropositive at baseline. Repertoires were sampled only after the peak T cell response.

Profiling relied on immunoSEQ multiplex PCR, and the TCRdb table lists in-frame clones only, not all of them. The sample consists of 150,000 or so clones, 93% of them appearing once. V shed 5 bases and J shed 1 base, with 11 bases lying between them. CDR3 size: 14 residues. Germline V gives CDR1 LNHDA, CDR2 SQIVND (reference sequence). Notes on this clone: Antigen unknown.

This sequence joins TRBV19 and TRBJ1-1, with D maybe TRBD1 (6 bases). The sample here was peripheral blood, taken on day 0 of AZD1222 vaccination. The clonotype comes from an adult in good health. The CDR3 here is CASSPGQPNTEAFF. CDR3 nucleotide sequence: TGTGCCAGTAGTCCTGGACAGCCGAACACTGAAGCTTTCTTT. The whole variable domain, remainder taken from reference TRBV19 and TRBJ1-1, is DGGITQSPKYLFRKEGQNVTLSCEQNLNHDAMYWYRQDPGQGLRLIYYSQIVNDFQKGDIAEGYSVSREKKESFPLTVTSAQKNPTAFYLCASSPGQPNTEAFFGQGTRLTVV.